The following is a TCR beta chain sequence with its context. This sample was taken from a study of lymphopenia after photon versus proton radiotherapy. Data came from immunoSEQ multiplex PCR; TCRdb stores just in-frame clones and leaves some out. The sample shows 25,000 to 30,000 clones, approximately 90% of them seen only once. CDR3 length: 13 amino acids. CDR1 and CDR2 (germline): MNHEY, SVGAGI. V was cut by 0 bases and J by 2 bases, with 4 bases left in between. This chain connects TRBV6-5 to TRBJ1-2; D not certain. The sample was peripheral blood, taken from a patient treated with proton-based radiotherapy. The clonotype originates from an older woman with cholangiocarcinoma. Some clones in this sample may be carry-over from other donors' samples. CDR3: CASSYSQNYGYTF. CDR3 DNA sequence: TGTGCCAGCAGTTACTCTCAAAACTATGGCTACACCTTC.